The clone carrying this T cell receptor (beta chain) occurred a few times. The antigen is not known. Via MiXCR, TCRdb re-called the RT-PCR reads, giving one row per CDR3 protein. The sample gives 530,000 or so distinct CDR3 sequences, 14% of which show up once; around 10% is in the top ten. The sample comes from a study of response to subunit inactivated influenza vaccine. Study results and limitations: Authors suggested each seasonal flu vaccination may recruit only limited numbers of new T cells.

Germline V gene lookup returns CDR1 DFQATT and CDR2 SNEGSKA (reference sequence). This CDR3 comprises 14 residues. V gave up 1 base and J gave up 3 bases, with 13 bases separating them. The sequenced sample was PBMCs from blood, obtained about 12 days after vaccination. The sequence was collected from a man aged 50-59 years who received an inactivated influenza vaccine. V and J are TRBV20-1 and TRBJ2-7, with D unresolved. For the CDR3, the DNA is TGCAGTGCTAGAGCACCGACTCGCCGCTACGAGCAGTACTTC. It is translated as CSARAPTRRYEQYF.